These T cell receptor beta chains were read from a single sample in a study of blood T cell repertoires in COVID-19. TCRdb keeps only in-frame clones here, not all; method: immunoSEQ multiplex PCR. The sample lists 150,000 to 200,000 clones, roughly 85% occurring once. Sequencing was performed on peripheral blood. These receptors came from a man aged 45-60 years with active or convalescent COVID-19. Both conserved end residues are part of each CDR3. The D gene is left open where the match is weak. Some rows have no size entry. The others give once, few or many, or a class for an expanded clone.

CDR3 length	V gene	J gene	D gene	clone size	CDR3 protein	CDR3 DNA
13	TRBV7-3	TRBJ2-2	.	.	CASSSVNTGELFF	TGTGCCAGCAGCTCCGTGAACACCGGGGAGCTGTTTTTT
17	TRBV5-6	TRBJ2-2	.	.	CASSHIMPGARTGELFF	TGTGCCAGCAGCCACATTATGCCAGGGGCAAGAACCGGGGAGCTGTTTTTT
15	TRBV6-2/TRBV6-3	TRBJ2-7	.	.	CASSYYRDRLYEQYF	TGTGCCAGCAGTTACTACCGAGACAGACTCTACGAGCAGTACTTC
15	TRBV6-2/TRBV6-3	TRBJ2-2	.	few	CASSYWAGNTGELFF	TGTGCCAGCAGTTACTGGGCAGGGAACACCGGGGAGCTGTTTTTT
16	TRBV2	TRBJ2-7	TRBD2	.	CASTRRWTSGVYEQYF	TGTGCCAGCACCCGAAGGTGGACTAGCGGGGTCTACGAGCAGTACTTC
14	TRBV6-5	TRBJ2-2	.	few	CASSFGSITGELFF	TGTGCCAGCAGTTTCGGGAGTATCACCGGGGAGCTGTTTTTT
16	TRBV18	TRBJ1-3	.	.	CASSPQLGDSGNTIYF	TGTGCCAGCTCACCACAGTTAGGGGACTCTGGAAACACCATATATTTT
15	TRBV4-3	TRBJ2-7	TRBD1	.	CASSQDWDRGYEQYF	TGCGCCAGCAGCCAAGATTGGGACAGGGGTTACGAGCAGTACTTC
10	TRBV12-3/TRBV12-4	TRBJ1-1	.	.	CASSKTEAFF	TGTGCCAGCAGCAAGACAGAAGCTTTCTTT
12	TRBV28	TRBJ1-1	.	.	CASSIRVAEAFF	TGTGCCAGCAGTATCAGGGTGGCTGAAGCTTTCTTT
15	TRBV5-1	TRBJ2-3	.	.	CASSWRGGGTDTQYF	TGCGCCAGCAGCTGGAGGGGGGGTGGCACAGATACGCAGTATTTT
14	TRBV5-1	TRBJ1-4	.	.	CASSPSGGGEKLFF	TGCGCCAGCAGCCCAAGCGGGGGAGGTGAAAAACTGTTTTTT
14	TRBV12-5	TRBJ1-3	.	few	CASGQGFSGNTIYF	TGTGCTAGTGGTCAGGGGTTCTCTGGAAACACCATATATTTT
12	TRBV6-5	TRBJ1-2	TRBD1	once	CASRLTGPGYTF	TGTGCCAGCCGATTGACAGGGCCTGGCTACACCTTC
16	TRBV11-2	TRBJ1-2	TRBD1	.	CASSDDRGPVSYGYTF	TGTGCCAGCAGCGACGACAGGGGGCCCGTGAGCTATGGCTACACCTTC
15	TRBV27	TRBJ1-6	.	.	CASSPTTGLGSPLHF	TGTGCCAGCAGTCCGACGACAGGACTCGGTTCACCCCTCCACTTT